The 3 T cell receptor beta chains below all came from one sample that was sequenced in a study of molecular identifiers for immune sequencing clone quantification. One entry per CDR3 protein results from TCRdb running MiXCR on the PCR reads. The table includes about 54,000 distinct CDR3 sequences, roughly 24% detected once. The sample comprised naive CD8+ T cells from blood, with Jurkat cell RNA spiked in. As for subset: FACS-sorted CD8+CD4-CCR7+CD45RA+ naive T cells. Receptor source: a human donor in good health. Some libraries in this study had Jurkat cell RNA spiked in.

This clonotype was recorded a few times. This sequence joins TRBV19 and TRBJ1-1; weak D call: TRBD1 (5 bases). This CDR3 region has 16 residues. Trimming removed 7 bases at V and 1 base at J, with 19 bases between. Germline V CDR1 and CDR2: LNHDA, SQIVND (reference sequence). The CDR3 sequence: CASTPLGGLANTEAFF. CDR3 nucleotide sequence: TGTGCCAGTACCCCCCTCGGGGGATTGGCGAACACTGAAGCTTTCTTT.

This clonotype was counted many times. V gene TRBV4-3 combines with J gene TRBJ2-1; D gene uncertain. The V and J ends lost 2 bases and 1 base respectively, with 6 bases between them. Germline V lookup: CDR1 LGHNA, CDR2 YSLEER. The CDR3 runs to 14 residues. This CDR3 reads CASSQSVSYNEQFF. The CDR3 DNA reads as TGCGCCAGCAGCCAATCCGTGTCCTACAATGAGCAGTTCTTC.

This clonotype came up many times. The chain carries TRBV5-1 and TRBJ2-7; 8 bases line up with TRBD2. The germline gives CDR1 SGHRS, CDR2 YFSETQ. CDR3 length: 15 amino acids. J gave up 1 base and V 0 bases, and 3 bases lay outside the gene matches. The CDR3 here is CASSLGSGVSYEQYF. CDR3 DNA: TGCGCCAGCAGCTTGGGTAGCGGGGTGTCCTACGAGCAGTACTTC.